What follows are 9 T cell receptor beta chains derived from one specimen sequenced in a study of cytomegalovirus exposure and HLA in healthy donors. The PCR employed 60 Vbeta primers together with 13 Jbeta primers. Libraries were prepared by immunoSEQ multiplex PCR; TCRdb keeps only in-frame clonotypes and omits some of them. The sample contains some 180,000 clones, around 82% of which appear only once. The specimen sequenced was PBMCs. Receptors were obtained from a woman aged 25 to 39 in good health and CMV-seropositive.

The chain has TRBV9 and TRBJ2-7; D is perhaps TRBD1 (6 bases). The CDR3 totals 15 residues. V was cut by 2 bases and J by 0 bases, with 12 bases left in between. The V gene's germline CDR1 is SGDLS and CDR2 YYNGEE. This CDR3 reads CASSVRQDSSYEQYF. DNA for the CDR3: TGTGCCAGCAGCGTCCGACAGGATAGCTCCTACGAGCAGTACTTC.

CDR3: CASTPGHNQPQHF. The CDR3 nucleotides read TGTGCCAGCACGCCAGGGCACAATCAGCCCCAGCATTTT. V is TRBV6-5 and J is TRBJ1-5; D is perhaps TRBD1 (5 bases). The CDR3 sequence is 13 residues long. Trimming left V 7 bases short and J 3 bases short, with 10 bases between. CDR1 and CDR2 from the germline V gene are MNHEY and SVGAGI.

This chain joins TRBV9 and TRBJ2-7, with a tentative D call TRBD1 (5 bases). Trimming removed 3 bases from V and 0 bases from J, with 13 bases in between. CDR1 and CDR2 from the germline V gene are SGDLS and YYNGEE. The CDR3 has 15 residues. CDR3 sequence (DNA): TGTGCCAGCAGCGCCGGTGACAGTCACTCCTACGAGCAGTACTTC. Its translation: CASSAGDSHSYEQYF. The whole variable domain, remainder taken from reference TRBV9 and TRBJ2-7, is DSGVTQTPKHLITATGQRVTLRCSPRSGDLSVYWYQQSLDQGLQFLIQYYNGEERAKGNILERFSAQQFPDLHSELNLSSLELGDSALYFCASSAGDSHSYEQYFGPGTRLTVT.

The chain recombines TRBV27 with TRBJ2-6; D is perhaps TRBD2 (5 bases). Germline V gene data show CDR1 as MNHEY and CDR2 as SMNVEV (reference sequence). The CDR3 has 14 residues. V was trimmed by 5 bases and J by 0 bases, leaving 5 bases between them. In DNA form, the CDR3 reads TGTGCCAGCAGTCTAGCCTCTGGGGCCAACGTCCTGACTTTC. This sequence encodes CASSLASGANVLTF.

DNA for the CDR3: TGTGCCAGCAGGACAGGGAGTAACAATGAGCAGTTCTTC. It translates to CASRTGSNNEQFF. The rearrangement joins TRBV28 to TRBJ2-1, with 7 bases matching TRBD1. This CDR3 has 13 residues. V trimming: 6 bases; J trimming: 5 bases; junction bases outside the gene matches: 4. CDR1 is MDHEN, CDR2 SYDVKM, per germline.

There are a few counts of this clone. The rearrangement joins TRBV7-6 to TRBJ1-3; the D is unclear. Germline CDR1 and CDR2: SGHVS and FNYEAQ. The CDR3 is made up of 13 amino acids. V was clipped by 6 bases and J by 0 bases, with 6 bases between them. The CDR3 nucleotides are TGTGCCAGCAGGCCGGGCTCTGGAAACACCATATATTTT. Its protein product is CASRPGSGNTIYF.

V is TRBV5-1 and J is TRBJ1-3; D unresolved. Germline V gives CDR1 SGHRS, CDR2 YFSETQ. The CDR3 contains 13 residues. V was clipped by 5 bases and J by 4 bases, with 10 bases between them. The CDR3 sequence is CASRRGEGNTIYF. The CDR3 coding sequence is TGCGCCAGCAGACGCGGAGAGGGAAACACCATATATTTT. Supplemented by reference TRBV5-1 and TRBJ1-3, the full variable domain reads KAGVTQTPRYLIKTRGQQVTLSCSPISGHRSVSWYQQTPGQGLQFLFEYFSETQRNKGNFPGRFSGRQFSNSRSEMNVSTLELGDSALYLCASRRGEGNTIYFGEGSWLTVV.

The chain joins TRBV5-4 to TRBJ2-5, with unresolved D. V lost 3 bases and J 5 bases, leaving 11 bases between the germline ends. Germline CDR1 SGHNT, CDR2 YYREEE (reference sequence). The CDR3 runs to 13 residues. CDR3 coding DNA: TGTGCCAGCAGCTCTTCTCAGGTGGAGACCCAGTACTTC. Its translation is CASSSSQVETQYF.

This clone occurred a few times. This chain uses TRBV5-4 with TRBJ2-3; 8 bases map to TRBD2. CDR1 and CDR2 (germline): SGHNT, YYREEE (reference sequence). The CDR3 is made up of 16 amino acids. Unmatched junction bases numbered 14, after V lost 5 bases and J lost 6 bases. The CDR3 region is CASRKSDGGAWDTQYF. CDR3 coding DNA: TGTGCCAGCAGAAAGAGTGACGGGGGGGCTTGGGATACGCAGTATTTT.